This entry describes one T cell receptor (beta chain). The data derive from a study of T cell changes during pregnancy in multiple sclerosis. Sequenced by immunoSEQ multiplex PCR; TCRdb stores in-frame clones only, minus some. The profile shows around 120,000 clones, more than 85% of them singletons. V shed 8 bases and J shed 0 bases, with 11 bases lying between them. Germline-derived CDR1 and CDR2 are SNHLY and FYNNEI. The CDR3 totals 15 residues. This sequence was found in a female donor with multiple sclerosis, enrolled in a pregnancy study. This rearrangement joins TRBV2 to TRBJ1-6, with D uncertain. The specimen was peripheral blood, collected after pregnancy. For the CDR3, the DNA is TGTGCCAGCTCCCGCGATAGCTCCTATAATTCACCCCTCCACTTT. Encoded protein: CASSRDSSYNSPLHF.